This T cell receptor beta chain was sequenced in a study of identifying expanded T cells in peripheral blood. Study-wide results and caveats: Variance in clone template counts between roughly two-week samples significantly increased with total template count across all healthy donors. About 1.2 clones differed between technical replicates, versus about 16 and 19 over time.

Repertoires were generated with immunoSEQ multiplex PCR, while TCRdb's copy carries only in-frame clones and drops some. The top ten hold approximately 19% of the sample, which has some 65,000 clones, about 80% seen once. This clone was seen only once. Its antigen remains unknown. No infections or other immune events were documented during collection. Per the germline V gene, CDR1 is SGHTS and CDR2 is YDEGEE. This CDR3 contains 15 residues. Between the trimmed V and J ends, which lost 4 bases and 2 bases, there was a span of 16 bases. The sequence was obtained from a person between 18 and 69 years old in good health. Sequenced input: blood. The chain combines TRBV5-8 with TRBJ2-7; D may be TRBD1 or TRBD2 (8 bases each). CDR3 nucleotide sequence: TGTGCCAGCAGCCCACGGGGGGGACAGGCCTACGAGCAGTACTTC. It codes for CASSPRGGQAYEQYF.